A selection of T cell receptor beta chains follows, all from one sample in a study of T-cell reconstitution after alpha-beta-depleted transplantation in children. TCRdb re-called the PCR reads with MiXCR, one entry per CDR3 protein. This table holds around 600,000 distinct CDR3 sequences, roughly 24% found once. Source: PBMCs, mostly from graft donor cells, taken 360 days after TCRalphabeta/CD19-depleted stem cell transplant. These receptors were obtained from a boy less than two years old who had a stem cell transplant for acute myeloid leukemia, so the T cells may come from the graft donor. CDR3s include the opening cysteine and the closing phenylalanine or tryptophan. Each record gives: clone size, V gene, D gene, J gene, CDR3 DNA, CDR3 protein. D genes are given only for firm matches. Rows may omit the clone size; those that give it use once, few, many or a size class.

.	TRBV5-5	.	TRBJ2-1	TGTGCCAGCAGCTCACAAAACGACGCCCCGTTTTACGAGCAGTTCTTC	CASSSQNDAPFYEQFF
.	TRBV20-1	TRBD2	TRBJ2-1	TGCAGTGCTAGAGGGCGGGGGACTGTCTATGAGCAGTTCTTC	CSARGRGTVYEQFF
few	TRBV6-6	.	TRBJ2-1	TGTGCCAGCAGTAGGGGGGGCGATGAGCAGTTCTTC	CASSRGGDEQFF
many	TRBV29-1	.	TRBJ1-1	TGCAGCTCCAACACGAACACTGAAGCTTTCTTT	CSSNTNTEAFF
many	TRBV7-2	.	TRBJ2-5	TGTGCCAGCAGCTTAATGAGGGGGTCGGGGACCCAGTACTTC	CASSLMRGSGTQYF
.	TRBV29-1	.	TRBJ1-1	TGCAGCGTTGACCAGGGCCTCAATGAAGCTTTCTTT	CSVDQGLNEAFF
few	TRBV27	TRBD1	TRBJ2-2	TGTGCCAGCAGTTTCGGGACAGGGTCCGTGTACACCGGGGAGCTGTTTTTT	CASSFGTGSVYTGELFF
few	TRBV20-1	.	TRBJ2-7	TGCAGTGCTAGAGAGGGCCGGGGGTGGGACGAGCAGTACTTC	CSAREGRGWDEQYF
few	TRBV6-2/TRBV6-3	TRBD1	TRBJ2-2	TGTGCCAGCAGTTACCCAAACCCGGGACAGGGATGGTCGAACACCGGGGAGCTGTTTTTT	CASSYPNPGQGWSNTGELFF
.	TRBV20-1	.	TRBJ1-1	TGCAGTGCCCCGGGACCTGGGACTGAAGCTTTCTTT	CSAPGPGTEAFF
few	TRBV5-6	.	TRBJ2-1	TGTGCCAGCAGCTGGGGTGACGCCTACAATGAGCAGTTCTTC	CASSWGDAYNEQFF
.	TRBV10-1	.	TRBJ2-1	TGCGCCAGCAGTGAGTCGACGGAGACACGGCAGTTCTTC	CASSESTETRQFF
few	TRBV7-9	TRBD2	TRBJ2-1	TGTGCCAGCAGCTTAGACGGACTAGCCATCTACAATGAGCAGTTCTTC	CASSLDGLAIYNEQFF
.	TRBV12-3/TRBV12-4	.	TRBJ2-1	TGTGCCAGCGCAACACGAAGGGGTGGGCAATGGAATGAGCAGTTCTTC	CASATRRGGQWNEQFF
.	TRBV6-2/TRBV6-3	TRBD1	TRBJ1-6	TGTGCCAGCATCAAGGACAGGGGGAATTCACCCCTCCACTTT	CASIKDRGNSPLHF
many	TRBV6-5	.	TRBJ1-5	TGTGCCAGTGTCCCGGGGGGGGATAATCAGCCCCAGCATTTT	CASVPGGDNQPQHF
few	TRBV20-1	.	TRBJ2-1	TGCAGTGCTCTAGTCGATGAGCAGTTCTTC	CSALVDEQFF
few	TRBV20-1	TRBD2	TRBJ2-1	TGCAGTGCTAGAGATGGTAGGGCGACTAGCGGGGGGGCCTTAGGGTACGAGCAGTTCTTC	CSARDGRATSGGALGYEQFF
many	TRBV14	TRBD1	TRBJ1-4	TGTGCCAGCAGCCGGGACAGTCGTGAAAAACTGTTTTTT	CASSRDSREKLFF
many	TRBV4-1	TRBD1	TRBJ1-6	TGCGCCAGCAGCCCCGGGACAGGGGAACGACCCCTCCACTTT	CASSPGTGERPLHF
few	TRBV12-3/TRBV12-4	.	TRBJ2-6	TGTGCCAGCAGTTTAGTGGACAGACGCTCTGGGGCCAACGTCCTGACTTTC	CASSLVDRRSGANVLTF
.	TRBV6-2/TRBV6-3	.	TRBJ2-1	TGTGCCAGCAGTTGGACGCTACAGGGACGGCCTGCCCAAGGGCGGAGAGGGATTACCAATGAGCAGTTCTTC	CASSWTLQGRPAQGRRGITNEQFF
few	TRBV12-3/TRBV12-4	TRBD1	TRBJ2-4	TGTGCCAGCCGGCCCCCGGGACAGAAAAACATTCAGTACTTC	CASRPPGQKNIQYF
.	TRBV4-2	.	TRBJ2-1	TGTGCCAGCAGCCAACTCCTTGCGAGGGGGGCGTCCTACAATGAGCAGTTCTTC	CASSQLLARGASYNEQFF
.	TRBV6-6	.	TRBJ2-5	TGTGCCAGCAGGACTAGGGTGCAAGAGACCCAGTACTTC	CASRTRVQETQYF
few	TRBV20-1	.	TRBJ2-3	TGCAGTGCCATCCTGACAGGTGGGACAGATACGCAGTATTTT	CSAILTGGTDTQYF
many	TRBV20-1	.	TRBJ2-6	TGCAGTGCTGTTGTAGGAGCCAACGTCCTGACTTTC	CSAVVGANVLTF
many	TRBV2	TRBD1	TRBJ2-5	TGTGCCAGCAGTTCGGGACAGTGGGCAATCGAGACCCAGTACTTC	CASSSGQWAIETQYF
many	TRBV18	TRBD1	TRBJ2-1	TGTGCCAGCTCACCTGGGCAGGGGGCCTACAATGAGCAGTTCTTC	CASSPGQGAYNEQFF
.	TRBV4-3	TRBD2	TRBJ2-3	TGCGCCAGCAGCCCTAAGGGACTAGCGGGGGGCACAGATACGCAGTATTTT	CASSPKGLAGGTDTQYF
.	TRBV30	.	TRBJ2-2	TGTGCCTGGAGTGTGGCTCACGGGGAGCTGTTTTTT	CAWSVAHGELFF
.	TRBV15	TRBD2	TRBJ2-5	TGTGCCACCAGCAGAGCCGATTCTAGCGGGATGCAAGAGACCCAGTACTTC	CATSRADSSGMQETQYF
few	TRBV6-1	.	TRBJ2-3	TGTGCCACCTCAGGCACCCGAAGGGCAGATACGCAGTATTTT	CATSGTRRADTQYF
few	TRBV19	.	TRBJ2-1	TGTGCCAGTAGTATCCCAACCCCGAGCTCCTACAATGAGCAGTTCTTC	CASSIPTPSSYNEQFF
few	TRBV7-9	.	TRBJ2-1	TGTGCCAGCAGCTTACGGTTGGAGTGGCAGTTCTTC	CASSLRLEWQFF
.	TRBV5-5	.	TRBJ2-3	TGTGCCAGCGAGAAGATCCGAGGCACAGATACGCAGTATTTT	CASEKIRGTDTQYF
once	TRBV20-1	.	TRBJ2-3	TGCAGTGCTAGCCCTGATCCCCACCCCACAGATACGCAGTATTTT	CSASPDPHPTDTQYF
few	TRBV29-1	TRBD1	TRBJ2-5	TGCGTGACTTCAGGGGGCGTGGGGGAGACCCAGTACTTC	CVTSGGVGETQYF
few	TRBV29-1	.	TRBJ2-3	TGCAGCGTTGGTGCTCTTCTTGCATTGGATACGCAGTATTTT	CSVGALLALDTQYF
few	TRBV29-1	.	TRBJ2-2	TGCAGCGTTGGAGAGAGGGTTTTAGGCGGGGAGCTGTTTTTT	CSVGERVLGGELFF
.	TRBV20-1	.	TRBJ1-2	TGCAGTGCTACCTACAGGGTCTATGGCTACACCTTC	CSATYRVYGYTF
many	TRBV28	.	TRBJ2-2	TGTGCCAGCACCCCGGGGATTGGGAACACCGGGGAGCTGTTTTTT	CASTPGIGNTGELFF
.	TRBV15	.	TRBJ2-1	TGTGCCACCAGCCGTAAGGGGAAGGATGAGCAGTTCTTC	CATSRKGKDEQFF
many	TRBV7-2	TRBD1	TRBJ2-7	TGTGCCAGCAGCTTAATCGGACCAGGACAGGGCTACGAGCAGTACTTC	CASSLIGPGQGYEQYF
.	TRBV7-2	TRBD2	TRBJ2-1	TGTGCCAGCAGCTTATGTGCTAGCGGGGGGGGAAATTGTTACAATGAGCAGTTCTTC	CASSLCASGGGNCYNEQFF
.	TRBV20-1	.	TRBJ1-1	TGCAGTGCTAGAGATCCCAGAGAGAACACTGAAGCTTTCTTT	CSARDPRENTEAFF
.	TRBV28	TRBD2	TRBJ2-2	TGTGCCAGCAGTCCCCAGCGGGGGGTCAACACCGGGGAGCTGTTTTTT	CASSPQRGVNTGELFF
many	TRBV18	TRBD1	TRBJ2-2	TGTGCCAGCTCACCCTCCATACCTGGACAGGAGCAAACGAACACCGGGGAGCTGTTTTTT	CASSPSIPGQEQTNTGELFF
.	TRBV7-2	.	TRBJ1-1	TGTGCCAGCAGCTTCGTGGGGGCGAACACTGAAGCTTTCTTT	CASSFVGANTEAFF
once	TRBV12-3/TRBV12-4	TRBD1	TRBJ1-1	TGTGCCAGCAGCCGAGGGACAGGGGGCACTGAAGCTTTCTTT	CASSRGTGGTEAFF
few	TRBV28	TRBD2	TRBJ2-1	TGTGCCAGCAGTTCGCCCCTCGCGGGGGACTACAATGAGCAGTTCTTC	CASSSPLAGDYNEQFF
.	TRBV27	TRBD2	TRBJ2-3	TGTGCCAGCAGTTTCCTAGAACAGCGGGGCTACACAGATACGCAGTATTTT	CASSFLEQRGYTDTQYF
few	TRBV6-5	.	TRBJ1-1	TGTGCCAGCAGTTGGAGCGGGACGGCGAACACTGAAGCTTTCTTT	CASSWSGTANTEAFF
.	TRBV9	TRBD2	TRBJ2-1	TGTGCCAGCAGCTCCAGAGGGCGGGGGAAGGACAATGAGCAGTTCTTC	CASSSRGRGKDNEQFF
.	TRBV4-1	TRBD2	TRBJ2-3	TGCGCCAGCAGCCAAGATAAAGGACTAGCGGGGACAGATACGCAGTATTTT	CASSQDKGLAGTDTQYF
many	TRBV20-1	TRBD2	TRBJ2-5	TGCAGTGCTAGACTAGCGGGGTCAAAAGAGACCCAGTACTTC	CSARLAGSKETQYF
once	TRBV24-1	.	TRBJ2-1	TGTGCCTCGGACGACCGGTACAATGAGCAGTTCTTC	CASDDRYNEQFF